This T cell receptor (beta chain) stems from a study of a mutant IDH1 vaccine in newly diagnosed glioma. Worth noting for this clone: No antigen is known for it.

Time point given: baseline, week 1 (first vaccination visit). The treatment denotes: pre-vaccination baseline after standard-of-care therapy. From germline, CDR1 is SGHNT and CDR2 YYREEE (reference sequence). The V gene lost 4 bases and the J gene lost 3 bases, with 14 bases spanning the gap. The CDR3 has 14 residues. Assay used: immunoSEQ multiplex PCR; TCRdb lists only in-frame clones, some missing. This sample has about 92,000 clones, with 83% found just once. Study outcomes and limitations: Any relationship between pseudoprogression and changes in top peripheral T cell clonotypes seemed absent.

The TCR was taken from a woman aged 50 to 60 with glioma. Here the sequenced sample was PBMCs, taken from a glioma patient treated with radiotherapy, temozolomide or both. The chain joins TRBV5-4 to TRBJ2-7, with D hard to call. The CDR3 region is CASSLRLTDYEQYF. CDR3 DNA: TGTGCCAGCAGCCTCCGACTGACGGACTACGAGCAGTACTTC.